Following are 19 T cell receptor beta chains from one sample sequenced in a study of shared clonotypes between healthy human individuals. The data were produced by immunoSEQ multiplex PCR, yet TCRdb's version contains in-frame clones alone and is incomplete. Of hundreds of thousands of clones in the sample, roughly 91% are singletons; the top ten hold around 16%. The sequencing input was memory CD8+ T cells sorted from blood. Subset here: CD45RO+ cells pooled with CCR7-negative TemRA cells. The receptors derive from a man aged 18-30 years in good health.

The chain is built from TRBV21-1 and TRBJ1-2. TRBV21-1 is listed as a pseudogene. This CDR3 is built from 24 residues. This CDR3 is CASSKRRVVRTARHWGAQLYGYTF. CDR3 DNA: TGTGCCAGCAGCAAAAGAAGGGTCGTAAGGACCGCGCGGCATTGGGGAGCACAACTATATGGCTACACCTTC.

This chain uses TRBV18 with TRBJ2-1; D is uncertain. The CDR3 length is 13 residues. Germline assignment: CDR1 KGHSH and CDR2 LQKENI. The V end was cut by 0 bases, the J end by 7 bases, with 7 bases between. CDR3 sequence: CASSPPSGNEQFF. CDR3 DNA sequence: TGTGCCAGCTCACCACCATCCGGGAATGAGCAGTTCTTC.

CDR3 DNA: TGCGCCAGCAGCTTGGAGTGGAATTCTAGTGGCTACACCTTC. This sequence encodes CASSLEWNSSGYTF. This chain joins TRBV5-1 and TRBJ1-2; no clear D. The CDR3 spans 14 residues. Germline V CDR1 and CDR2: SGHRS, YFSETQ. The V and J ends lost 0 bases and 7 bases respectively, with 13 bases between them.

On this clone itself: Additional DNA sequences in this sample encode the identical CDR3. For the CDR3, the DNA is TGTGCCAGCAGCTTGGTAGGCTTACCCTACGAGCAGTACTTC. This encodes CASSLVGLPYEQYF. V and J are TRBV5-6 and TRBJ2-7; no clear D gene. Germline V CDR1 and CDR2: SGHDT, YYEEEE. The length of the CDR3 is 14 residues. Trimming pared 0 bases from V and 2 bases from J, leaving 9 bases between. The entire variable domain, with the rest obtained from reference TRBV5-6 and TRBJ2-7, is as follows: DAGVTQSPTHLIKTRGQQVTLRCSPKSGHDTVSWYQQALGQGPQFIFQYYEEEERQRGNFPDRFSGHQFPNYSSELNVNALLLGDSALYLCASSLVGLPYEQYFGPGTRLTVT.

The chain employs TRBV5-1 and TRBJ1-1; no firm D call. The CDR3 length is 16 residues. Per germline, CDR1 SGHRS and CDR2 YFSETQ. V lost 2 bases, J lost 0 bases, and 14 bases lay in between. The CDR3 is CASSFDSGIMNTEAFF. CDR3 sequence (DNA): TGCGCCAGCAGCTTTGACTCAGGAATCATGAACACTGAAGCTTTCTTT.

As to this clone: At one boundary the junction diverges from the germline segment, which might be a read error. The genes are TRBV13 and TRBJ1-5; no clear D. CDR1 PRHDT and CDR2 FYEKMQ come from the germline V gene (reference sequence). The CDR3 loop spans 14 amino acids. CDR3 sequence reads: CASSLGGLNQPQHF. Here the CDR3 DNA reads TGTGCCAGCAGCCTAGGTGGGTTGAATCAGCCCCAGCATTTT. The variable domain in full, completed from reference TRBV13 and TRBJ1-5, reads AAGVIQSPRHLIKEKRETATLKCYPIPRHDTVYWYQQGPGQDPQFLISFYEKMQSDKGSIPDRFSAQQFSDYHSELNMSSLELGDSALYFCASSLGGLNQPQHFGDGTRLSIL.

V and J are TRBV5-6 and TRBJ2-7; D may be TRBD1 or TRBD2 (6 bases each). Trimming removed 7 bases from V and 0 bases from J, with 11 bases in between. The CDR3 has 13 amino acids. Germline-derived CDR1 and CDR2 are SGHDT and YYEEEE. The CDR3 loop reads CASGRGDSYEQYF. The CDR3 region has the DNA TGTGCCAGCGGTAGGGGGGACTCCTACGAGCAGTACTTC.

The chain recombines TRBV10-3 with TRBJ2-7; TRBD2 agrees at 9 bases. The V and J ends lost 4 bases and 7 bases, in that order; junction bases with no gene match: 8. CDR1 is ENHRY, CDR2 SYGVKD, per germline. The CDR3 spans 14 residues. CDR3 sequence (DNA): TGTGCCATCAGTGGGAGTAGCGGGAGTGGTGAGCAGTACTTC. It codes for CAISGSSGSGEQYF.

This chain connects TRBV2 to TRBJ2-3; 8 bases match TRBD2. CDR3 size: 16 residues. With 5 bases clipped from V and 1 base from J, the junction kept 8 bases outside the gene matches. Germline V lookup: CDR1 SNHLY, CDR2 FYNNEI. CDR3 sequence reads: CASSPRTSRRTDTQYF. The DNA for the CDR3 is TGTGCCAGCAGTCCGAGGACTAGCAGACGCACAGATACGCAGTATTTT.

DNA for the CDR3: TGTGCCAGCAGCTTCTGGGGTGACCGGGCTAGCACAGATACGCAGTATTTT. Encoded protein: CASSFWGDRASTDTQYF. V and J are TRBV13 and TRBJ2-3, with D unresolved. Germline V CDR1 and CDR2: PRHDT, FYEKMQ (reference sequence). The V end lost 3 bases, the J end lost 0 bases, and 16 bases lay between the germline ends. The CDR3 covers 17 residues.

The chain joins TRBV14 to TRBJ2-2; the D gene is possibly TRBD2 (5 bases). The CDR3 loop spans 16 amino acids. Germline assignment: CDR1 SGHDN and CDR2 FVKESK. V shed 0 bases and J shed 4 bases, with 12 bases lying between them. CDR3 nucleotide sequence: TGTGCCAGCAGCCAAGATCAAACTACTAGCACCGGGGAGCTGTTTTTT. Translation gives CASSQDQTTSTGELFF.

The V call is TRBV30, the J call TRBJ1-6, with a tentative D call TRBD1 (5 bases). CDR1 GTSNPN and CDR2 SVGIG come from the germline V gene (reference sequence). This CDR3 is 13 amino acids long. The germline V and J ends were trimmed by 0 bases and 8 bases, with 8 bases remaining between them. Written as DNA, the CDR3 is TGTGCCTGGAGTGTACAGGCGGATTCACCCCTCCACTTT. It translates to CAWSVQADSPLHF.

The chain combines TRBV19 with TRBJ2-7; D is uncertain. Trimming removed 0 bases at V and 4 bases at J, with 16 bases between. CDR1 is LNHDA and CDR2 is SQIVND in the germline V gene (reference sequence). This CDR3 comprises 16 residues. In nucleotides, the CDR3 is TGTGCCAGTAGTATAGATCGCTTAGGGTACGGGTACGAGCAGTACTTC. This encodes CASSIDRLGYGYEQYF.

The CDR3 region has the DNA TGCGCCAGCAGCCAAGATCGGCAGGCCGAGCAGTTCTTC. Encoded protein: CASSQDRQAEQFF. The chain joins TRBV4-1 to TRBJ2-1, with unresolved D. V lost 0 bases and J 10 bases, leaving 10 bases between the germline ends. The CDR3 covers 13 residues. Germline values: CDR1 MGHRA, CDR2 YSYEKL.

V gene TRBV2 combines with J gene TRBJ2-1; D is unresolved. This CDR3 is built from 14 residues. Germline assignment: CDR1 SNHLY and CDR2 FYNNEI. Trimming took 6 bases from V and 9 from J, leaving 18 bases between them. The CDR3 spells CASSAPGPEAEQFF. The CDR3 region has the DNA TGTGCCAGCAGCGCTCCCGGACCAGAAGCTGAGCAGTTCTTC.

The DNA of the CDR3 is TGTGCCAGCAGCGAGGGATCAAACTATGGCTACACCTTC. Translation: CASSEGSNYGYTF. The chain uses TRBV5-6 and TRBJ1-2; no clear D. There are 13 residues in the CDR3. CDR1 SGHDT and CDR2 YYEEEE come from the germline V gene. Trimming cost V 4 bases and J 2 bases, with 9 bases left between them.

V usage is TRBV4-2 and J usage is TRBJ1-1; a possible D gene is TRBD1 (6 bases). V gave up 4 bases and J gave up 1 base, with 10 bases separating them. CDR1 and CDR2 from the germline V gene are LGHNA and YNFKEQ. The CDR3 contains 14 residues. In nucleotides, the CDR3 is TGTGCCAGCAGCCCGGGACAAGGGAACACTGAAGCTTTCTTT. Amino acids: CASSPGQGNTEAFF.

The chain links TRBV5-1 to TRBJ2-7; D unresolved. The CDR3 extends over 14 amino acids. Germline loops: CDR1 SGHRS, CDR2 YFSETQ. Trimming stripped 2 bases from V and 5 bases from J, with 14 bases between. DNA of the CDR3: TGCGCCAGCAGCTTTCGTGGGCCCAAGGACGAGCAGTACTTC. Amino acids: CASSFRGPKDEQYF.

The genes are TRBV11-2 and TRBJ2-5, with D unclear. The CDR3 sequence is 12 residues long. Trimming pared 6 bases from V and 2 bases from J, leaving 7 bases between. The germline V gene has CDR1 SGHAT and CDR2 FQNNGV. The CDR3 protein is CASRQFQETQYF. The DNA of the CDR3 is TGTGCCAGCAGACAATTTCAAGAGACCCAGTACTTC.